Following are 29 T cell receptor beta chains from one sample sequenced in a study of blood T cells in healthy people across ages. Primers used in a second PCR of about 7 to 11 cycles were a sample-barcoded 5' primer and a J-beta primer mix. Via MiXCR, TCRdb re-called the 5' RACE reads, giving one row per CDR3 protein. The table includes approximately 780,000 distinct CDR3 sequences, about a quarter detected once. The sample was also linked to a second study, of T cells of mothers and their children.

Sequenced input: blood. The receptor set was obtained from a boy aged 10-17 years in good health.

In its sample, this clonotype was seen a few times. The V and J genes are TRBV5-1 and TRBJ1-1; D call uncertain. The ends were cut back, 2 bases at V and 3 bases at J, with 8 bases in the middle. The CDR3 length is 13 residues. Germline V CDR1 and CDR2: SGHRS, YFSETQ. CDR3 region: CASSLTADTEAFF. CDR3 bases: TGCGCCAGCAGCTTAACGGCAGACACTGAAGCTTTCTTT.

The chain recombines TRBV12-3 or TRBV12-4 with TRBJ2-7; 8 nucleotides line up with TRBD1. The V gene end was trimmed by 5 bases and the J gene end by 4 bases; junction bases not matched to a gene: 13. The CDR3 sequence is 16 residues long. The CDR3 region has the DNA TGTGCCAGCAGTACACCCAGGGGGCCAATCCCTTACGAGCAGTACTTC. Amino acid sequence: CASSTPRGPIPYEQYF.

In this sample, this clonotype turned up a few times. The genes are TRBV10-3 and TRBJ1-1; 7 positions match TRBD1. This CDR3 contains 15 residues. J lost 12 bases, V lost 3 bases, and 16 bases had no gene match. CDR1 and CDR2 (germline): ENHRY, SYGVKD. Here the CDR3 DNA reads TGTGCCATCAGTGAAGCCGCTACCCTCAGGGGGGGGTCTTTCTTT. Protein: CAISEAATLRGGSFF.

As concerns this clonotype: A much larger clone differs by one base, so this may be a read error. J is TRBJ1-4 and V is TRBV2; D not resolved. With 5 bases removed from V and 2 bases from J, the gap between germline ends came to 12 bases. Looked up from germline, CDR1 is SNHLY and CDR2 is FYNNEI. The CDR3 runs 15 residues. CDR3 region: CASSRDTGTNEKLFF. The CDR3 nucleotides are TGTGCCAGCAGTAGAGACACGGGGACTAATGAAAAACTGTTTTTT.

This clonotype came up a few times. V is TRBV7-6 and J is TRBJ1-2; D is perhaps TRBD1 (6 bases). Germline CDR1 reads SGHVS; CDR2 reads FNYEAQ. The CDR3 contains 13 residues. V was clipped by 3 bases and J by 8 bases, with 13 bases between them. This CDR3 is CASSFSGAGGYTF. CDR3 bases: TGTGCCAGCAGCTTTTCAGGGGCGGGAGGCTACACCTTC.

V and J are TRBV20-1 and TRBJ2-3, with D maybe TRBD1 (5 bases). The CDR3 contains 13 residues. The germline gives CDR1 DFQATT, CDR2 SNEGSKA (reference sequence). The V gene lost 4 bases and the J gene lost 4 bases, with 12 bases spanning the gap. The CDR3 sequence is CSAMGQNPDTQYF. For the CDR3, the DNA is TGCAGTGCTATGGGGCAGAACCCAGATACGCAGTATTTT.

The rearrangement uses TRBV6-5 and TRBJ1-1, with D perhaps matching TRBD1 (6 bases). Looked up from germline, CDR1 is MNHEY and CDR2 is SVGAGI. This CDR3 is built from 15 residues. The V end lost 3 bases, the J end lost 3 bases, and 14 bases lay between the germline ends. CDR3 bases: TGTGCCAGCAGTTATGGGGGGCGGATGGACACTGAAGCTTTCTTT. Amino acid sequence: CASSYGGRMDTEAFF.

This clonotype was seen a handful of times. The chain couples TRBV6-5 to TRBJ2-5, with TRBD2 as a possible D gene (6 bases). The CDR3 loop spans 13 amino acids. The V gene lost 7 bases and the J gene lost 5 bases, with 14 bases spanning the gap. The germline CDR1 and CDR2 sequences are MNHEY and SVGAGI. This CDR3 is CASTRRGRETQYF. The CDR3 nucleotides are TGTGCCAGCACCAGACGGGGGAGGGAGACCCAGTACTTC.

In this sample, this clonotype turned up a few times. DNA of the CDR3: TGTGCCAGCGGGGCAGAAACAAATTCACCCCTCCACTTT. Its translation: CASGAETNSPLHF. This rearrangement joins TRBV9 to TRBJ1-6, with D possibly TRBD1 on 5 matching bases. Germline V CDR1 and CDR2: SGDLS, YYNGEE. The CDR3 is 13 residues long. Trimming removed 7 bases at V and 7 bases at J, with 12 bases between. The entire variable domain, with the rest obtained from reference TRBV9 and TRBJ1-6, is as follows: DSGVTQTPKHLITATGQRVTLRCSPRSGDLSVYWYQQSLDQGLQFLIQYYNGEERAKGNILERFSAQQFPDLHSELNLSSLELGDSALYFCASGAETNSPLHFGNGTRLTVT.

The J gene is TRBJ2-7, the V gene TRBV9; TRBD2 agrees at 8 bases. The CDR3 consists of 18 residues. J was trimmed by 0 bases and V by 0 bases; bases with no gene match: 11. CDR1 is SGDLS, CDR2 YYNGEE, per germline. The CDR3, as DNA: TGTGCCAGCAGCGTAGCCCCTTTTGCGGGGGGCGTCTCCTACGAGCAGTACTTC. Residues: CASSVAPFAGGVSYEQYF.

J is TRBJ1-1 and V is TRBV12-3 or TRBV12-4; D gene ambiguous. V was clipped by 3 bases and J by 7 bases, with 9 bases between them. The length of the CDR3 is 12 residues. CDR3 sequence reads: CASSFGRNEAFF. The DNA of the CDR3 is TGTGCCAGCAGTTTTGGGCGGAATGAAGCTTTCTTT.

This clonotype was seen a few times. J is TRBJ2-4 and V is TRBV2; D gene ambiguous. Trimming stripped 4 bases from V and 0 bases from J, with 13 bases between. The CDR3 runs 16 residues. The germline V gene has CDR1 SNHLY and CDR2 FYNNEI. The CDR3: CASSVSYGLAKNIQYF. The CDR3 bases are TGTGCCAGCAGTGTTAGTTACGGATTAGCCAAAAACATTCAGTACTTC.

The chain employs TRBV4-1 and TRBJ2-1; D gene unclear. CDR1 is MGHRA and CDR2 is YSYEKL in the germline V gene. The CDR3 contains 16 residues. Trimming pared 0 bases from V and 0 bases from J, leaving 9 bases between. In DNA form, the CDR3 reads TGCGCCAGCAGCCAAGATCGGCAGATCTCCTACAATGAGCAGTTCTTC. Protein product: CASSQDRQISYNEQFF.

This clonotype was recorded a few times. The gene calls are TRBV6-5 and TRBJ1-4; TRBD1 is a possible D gene (5 bases). The germline V gene encodes CDR1 MNHEY and CDR2 SVGAGI. The length of the CDR3 is 17 residues. Trimming pared 2 bases from V and 0 bases from J, leaving 13 bases between. The CDR3 loop is CASSYNPREATNEKLFF. The CDR3 bases are TGTGCCAGCAGTTACAATCCCAGGGAGGCAACTAATGAAAAACTGTTTTTT.

The chain combines TRBV3-1 with TRBJ2-5; 9 bases line up with TRBD2. The length of the CDR3 is 15 residues. Trimming at V came to 4 bases and at J to 2 bases, leaving 5 bases not matched to a gene. The germline gives CDR1 LGHDT, CDR2 YNNKEL (reference sequence). CDR3 DNA: TGTGCCAGCAGCCGAGCTACTAGCGGGCAAGAGACCCAGTACTTC. Protein sequence: CASSRATSGQETQYF.

Only a few counts were recorded for this clonotype. The chain is built from TRBV12-3 or TRBV12-4 and TRBJ1-4, with 7 bases that match TRBD1. With 4 bases clipped from V and 2 bases from J, the junction kept 4 bases outside the gene matches. This CDR3 comprises 15 residues. CDR3 sequence: CASSSDRATNEKLFF. In DNA form, the CDR3 reads TGTGCCAGCAGTTCAGACAGGGCGACTAATGAAAAACTGTTTTTT.

This clonotype was counted only a few times. The rearrangement links TRBV29-1 to TRBJ2-3; 8 bases fit TRBD2. Germline trimming cut 1 base from V and 2 bases from J; bases unmatched to any gene: 8. Per the germline V gene, CDR1 is SQVTM and CDR2 is ANQGSEA. This CDR3 region has 16 residues. The CDR3 bases are TGCAGCGTTGAAGCGGTAGCGGGAAAACACACAGATACGCAGTATTTT. It codes for CSVEAVAGKHTDTQYF.

This rearrangement joins TRBV28 to TRBJ2-7; D gene ambiguous. The V end lost 7 bases, the J end lost 1 base, and 14 bases lay between the germline ends. This CDR3 is built from 14 residues. Per the germline V gene, CDR1 is MDHEN and CDR2 is SYDVKM. The CDR3 coding sequence is TGTGCCAGCACGCCGTGGAAGACTTCCTACGAGCAGTACTTC. As protein: CASTPWKTSYEQYF.

This chain uses TRBV2 with TRBJ2-5; 8 positions agree with TRBD1. Judging by the DNA end, TRBJ2-1 fits better; the J call may be wrong. The CDR3 runs 14 residues. CDR1 SNHLY and CDR2 FYNNEI come from the germline V gene. The CDR3 bases are TGTGCCAGCAGTTACGACAGGGGAGTGTGGGAGCAGTTCTTC. This sequence encodes CASSYDRGVWEQFF.

This sequence joins TRBV5-1 and TRBJ2-3; the match to TRBD1 covers 11 bases. V gave up 3 bases and J gave up 4 bases; unmatched junction bases: 7. The length of the CDR3 is 16 residues. In germline, CDR1 is SGHRS, CDR2 YFSETQ. The CDR3 DNA sequence: TGCGCCAGCAGCTCCACGGGACAGGGGGGAGCAGATACGCAGTATTTT. Translating it yields CASSSTGQGGADTQYF.

The CDR3 reads CSAIDRDRAPEAFF. The CDR3 DNA sequence: TGCAGTGCCATAGACCGGGACAGGGCCCCTGAAGCTTTCTTT. This chain joins TRBV20-1 and TRBJ1-1, with TRBD1 matching over 9 bases. The J segment lost 6 bases and the V segment lost 6 bases, leaving 11 bases of the junction unmatched. Per the germline V gene, CDR1 is DFQATT and CDR2 is SNEGSKA (reference sequence). The CDR3 has 14 amino acids.

J is TRBJ2-3 and V is TRBV5-1, with unresolved D. CDR3 size: 14 residues. CDR1 is SGHRS and CDR2 is YFSETQ in the germline V gene. V lost 0 bases to trimming and J lost 3 bases, with 8 bases between them. CDR3 sequence: CASSLDKATDTQYF. The CDR3 DNA is TGCGCCAGCAGCTTGGATAAAGCTACAGATACGCAGTATTTT. The entire variable domain, with the rest obtained from reference TRBV5-1 and TRBJ2-3, is as follows: KAGVTQTPRYLIKTRGQQVTLSCSPISGHRSVSWYQQTPGQGLQFLFEYFSETQRNKGNFPGRFSGRQFSNSRSEMNVSTLELGDSALYLCASSLDKATDTQYFGPGTRLTVL.

The chain carries TRBV18 and TRBJ2-1, with 7 bases lining up with TRBD1. The CDR3 contains 15 residues. Germline values: CDR1 KGHSH, CDR2 LQKENI. V dropped 3 bases and J dropped 7; count of bases not matched to a gene: 9. The CDR3 sequence: CASSPSPGQPNEQFF. CDR3 nucleotides: TGTGCCAGCTCACCGTCGCCGGGACAGCCTAATGAGCAGTTCTTC.

This clonotype was seen more than once but under ten times. The V gene is TRBV12-3 or TRBV12-4, the J gene TRBJ1-1; TRBD1 agrees at 7 bases. There are 14 residues in the CDR3. J gave up 0 bases and V 6 bases, and 4 bases lay outside the gene matches. CDR3 loop: CASRSGQMNTEAFF. The CDR3 DNA reads as TGTGCCAGCAGATCGGGACAGATGAACACTGAAGCTTTCTTT.

This chain links TRBV4-2 with TRBJ1-3, with D maybe TRBD1 (5 bases). The germline V gene has CDR1 LGHNA and CDR2 YNFKEQ. The V end lost 4 bases, the J end lost 0 bases, and 13 bases lay between the germline ends. The CDR3 has 16 amino acids. The CDR3 region has the DNA TGTGCCAGCAGCCCCCTCGGGGACCGCTCTGGAAACACCATATATTTT. This codes for CASSPLGDRSGNTIYF.

This clonotype was seen many times. V usage is TRBV7-2 and J usage is TRBJ1-4, with D maybe TRBD1 (5 bases). The CDR3 contains 14 residues. Germline V lookup: CDR1 SGHTA, CDR2 FQGNSA. V shed 1 base and J shed 4 bases, with 7 bases lying between them. The CDR3 sequence: CASSLGGGNEKLFF. The CDR3 coding sequence is TGTGCCAGCAGCTTAGGGGGCGGTAATGAAAAACTGTTTTTT.

This clonotype appeared a few times. This chain uses TRBV5-4 with TRBJ2-7; D not certain. The CDR3 totals 12 residues. The V end lost 0 bases, the J end lost 6 bases, and 7 bases lay between the germline ends. Germline lookup yields CDR1 SGHNT and CDR2 YYREEE (reference sequence). CDR3 amino acids: CASSLGSCEQYF. The CDR3 region has the DNA TGTGCCAGCAGCTTGGGCAGTTGCGAGCAGTACTTC.

CDR3 sequence: CASSPHRLGSSYEQYF. The CDR3 bases are TGTGCCAGCAGCCCCCACAGATTAGGGAGCTCCTACGAGCAGTACTTC. The rearrangement links TRBV11-2 to TRBJ2-5; D may be TRBD2 (5 bases). The closer fit of TRBJ2-7 to the DNA end suggests the J call may be wrong. Germline assignment: CDR1 SGHAT and CDR2 FQNNGV. This CDR3 has 16 amino acids.

The chain links TRBV11-1 to TRBJ2-1; TRBD1 matches 9 bases. Germline V gene data show CDR1 as SGHAT and CDR2 as FQDESV (reference sequence). The length of the CDR3 is 15 residues. With V trimmed by 5 bases and J by 6 bases, 8 bases remained unmatched. The CDR3 region has the DNA TGTGCCAGCAGCCCCCGGGACAGGGATCGCAATGAGCAGTTCTTC. It translates to CASSPRDRDRNEQFF.